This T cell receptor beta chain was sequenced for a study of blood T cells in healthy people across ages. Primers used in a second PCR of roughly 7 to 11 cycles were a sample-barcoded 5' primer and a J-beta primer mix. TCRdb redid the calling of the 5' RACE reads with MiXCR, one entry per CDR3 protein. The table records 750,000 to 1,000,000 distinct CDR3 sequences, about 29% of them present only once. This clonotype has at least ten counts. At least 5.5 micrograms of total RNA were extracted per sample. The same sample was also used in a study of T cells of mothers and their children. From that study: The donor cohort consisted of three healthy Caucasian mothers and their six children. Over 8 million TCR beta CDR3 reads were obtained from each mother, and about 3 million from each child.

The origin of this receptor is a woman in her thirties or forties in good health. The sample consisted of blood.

DNA of the CDR3: TGTGCCAGCAGCTTAGGACGGGACTTGAACTATGGCTACACCTTC. Translated, it gives CASSLGRDLNYGYTF. The chain has TRBV7-2 and TRBJ1-2, with D maybe TRBD1 (5 bases). CDR3 length: 15 residues. Trimming removed 1 base at V and 2 bases at J, with 11 bases between. The V gene's germline CDR1 is SGHTA and CDR2 FQGNSA.